The clone carrying this T cell receptor (beta chain) was picked up a small number of times. No antigen is known for it. This sample is drawn from a study of T-cell reconstitution after alpha-beta-depleted transplantation in children. Study-wide results and limits: The main origin of T-cell counts and diversity one year after transplant was newly produced T cells. In patients about two months after transplant, alpha-beta T cells reportedly arose from several hundred expanded graft clones. For some patients, TCRbeta diversity was high at day 60 because of recipient T cells and thymic progenitors that survived.

Using unique molecular identifiers, the investigators prepared the TCRbeta library. TCRdb itself ran the PCR reads through MiXCR, one entry per CDR3 protein. The table lists hundreds of thousands of distinct CDR3 sequences, around 14% of them singletons. Trimming left V 0 bases short and J 4 bases short, with 14 bases between. Germline CDR1 is SGHRS and CDR2 is YFSETQ. This CDR3 comprises 15 residues. The TCR comes from a girl aged 2-10 years with congenital amegakaryocytic thrombocytopenia, due to receive a stem cell transplant. Source: PBMCs, taken before TCRalphabeta/CD19-depleted stem cell transplant. This chain uses TRBV5-1 with TRBJ2-7, with D perhaps assigned TRBD1 or TRBD2 (6 bases each). The CDR3 region is CASSLAYEGGYEQYF. The CDR3 nucleotides are TGCGCCAGCAGCTTGGCCTACGAGGGGGGTTACGAGCAGTACTTC.